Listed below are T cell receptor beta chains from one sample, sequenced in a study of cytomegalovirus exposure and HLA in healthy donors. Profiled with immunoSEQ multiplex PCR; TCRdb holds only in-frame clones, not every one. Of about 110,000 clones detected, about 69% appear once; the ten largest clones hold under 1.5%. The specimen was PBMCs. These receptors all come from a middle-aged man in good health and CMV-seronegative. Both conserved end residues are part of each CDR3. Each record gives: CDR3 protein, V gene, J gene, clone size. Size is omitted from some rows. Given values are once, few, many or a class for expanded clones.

CAINGGGYGYTF	TRBV10-3	TRBJ1-2	NA
CSVVWTAMNTEAFF	TRBV29-1	TRBJ1-1	once
CASSSRASGELSSYNEQFF	TRBV5-1	TRBJ2-1	few
CASSAPGQGASLYF	TRBV9	TRBJ2-7	NA
CASTKNWRLFQETQYF	TRBV19	TRBJ2-5	NA
CASSYSRAGANVLTF	TRBV6-6	TRBJ2-6	NA
CASSDGGKAYNEQFF	TRBV9	TRBJ2-1	NA
CASKTTGATGELFF	TRBV6-5	TRBJ2-2	NA
CASTGTGIEQYF	TRBV5-6	TRBJ2-7	NA
CASSHGLDHTGELFF	TRBV5-1	TRBJ2-2	NA
CASSEFETGEAETQYF	TRBV6-1	TRBJ2-5	NA
CASSFRTPSNTGELFF	TRBV11-3	TRBJ2-2	NA
CASSLPPGRGSYEQYF	TRBV5-1	TRBJ2-7	few
CASSVGGGHDPYNEQFF	TRBV9	TRBJ2-1	NA
CASSFQASNTEAFF	TRBV5-1	TRBJ1-1	NA
CAWSAGLAGSDEQYF	TRBV30	TRBJ2-7	NA